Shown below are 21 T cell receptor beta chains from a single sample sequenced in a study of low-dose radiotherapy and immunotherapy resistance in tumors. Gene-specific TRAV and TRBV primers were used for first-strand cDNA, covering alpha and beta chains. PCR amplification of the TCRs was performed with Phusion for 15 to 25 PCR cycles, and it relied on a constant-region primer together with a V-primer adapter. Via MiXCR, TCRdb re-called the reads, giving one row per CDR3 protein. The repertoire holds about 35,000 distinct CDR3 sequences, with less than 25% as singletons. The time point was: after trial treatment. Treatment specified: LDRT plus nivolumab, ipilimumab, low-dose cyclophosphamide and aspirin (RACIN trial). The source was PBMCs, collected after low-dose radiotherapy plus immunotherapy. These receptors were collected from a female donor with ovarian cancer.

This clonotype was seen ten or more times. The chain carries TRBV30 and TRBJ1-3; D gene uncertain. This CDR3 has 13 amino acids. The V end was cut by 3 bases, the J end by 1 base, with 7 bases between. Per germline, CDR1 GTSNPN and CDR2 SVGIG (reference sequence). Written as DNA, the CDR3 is TGTGCCTGGAGCCCTCAGTCTGGAAACACCATATATTTT. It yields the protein CAWSPQSGNTIYF.

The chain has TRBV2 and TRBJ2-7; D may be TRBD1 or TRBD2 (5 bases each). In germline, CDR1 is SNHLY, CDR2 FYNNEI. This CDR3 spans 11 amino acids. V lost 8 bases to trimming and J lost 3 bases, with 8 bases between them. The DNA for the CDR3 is TGTGCCAGCGGGACCAGCTACGAGCAGTACTTC. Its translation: CASGTSYEQYF. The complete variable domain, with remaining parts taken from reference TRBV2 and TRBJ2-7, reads EPEVTQTPSHQVTQMGQEVILRCVPISNHLYFYWYRQILGQKVEFLVSFYNNEISEKSEIFDDQFSVERPDGSNFTLKIRSTKLEDSAMYFCASGTSYEQYFGPGTRLTVT.

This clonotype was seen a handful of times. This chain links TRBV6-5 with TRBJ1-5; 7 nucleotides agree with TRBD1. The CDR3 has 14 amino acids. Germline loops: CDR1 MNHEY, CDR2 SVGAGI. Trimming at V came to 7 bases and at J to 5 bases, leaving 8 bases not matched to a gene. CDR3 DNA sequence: TGTGCCAGCAAGGGGGCAGGCCGGGATCAGCCCCAGCATTTT. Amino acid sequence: CASKGAGRDQPQHF.

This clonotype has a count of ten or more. The CDR3 nucleotides read TGTGCCAGCAGCTCCTCAGGTCAGCCCCAGCATTTT. It encodes CASSSSGQPQHF. This sequence joins TRBV7-9 and TRBJ1-5; D not certain. The CDR3 sequence is 12 residues long. Trimming removed 4 bases at V and 6 bases at J, with 7 bases between. Germline values: CDR1 SEHNR, CDR2 FQNEAQ (reference sequence).

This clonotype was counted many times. CDR3: CASTQEVRETQYF. CDR3 coding DNA: TGTGCCAGCACTCAGGAGGTTCGGGAGACCCAGTACTTC. The chain combines TRBV2 with TRBJ2-5, with D possibly matching TRBD2 (5 bases). The ends were cut back, 7 bases at V and 5 bases at J, with 14 bases in the middle. The CDR3 is 13 amino acids. Germline CDR1 SNHLY, CDR2 FYNNEI. The full variable domain, its missing parts supplied by reference TRBV2 and TRBJ2-5, is EPEVTQTPSHQVTQMGQEVILRCVPISNHLYFYWYRQILGQKVEFLVSFYNNEISEKSEIFDDQFSVERPDGSNFTLKIRSTKLEDSAMYFCASTQEVRETQYFGPGTRLLVL.

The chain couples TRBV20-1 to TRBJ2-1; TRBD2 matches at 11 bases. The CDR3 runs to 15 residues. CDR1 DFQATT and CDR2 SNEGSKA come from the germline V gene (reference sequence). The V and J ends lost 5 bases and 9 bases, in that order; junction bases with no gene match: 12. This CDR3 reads CSAREGLAGGGEQFF. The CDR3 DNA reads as TGCAGTGCTCGTGAAGGCCTAGCGGGGGGTGGTGAGCAGTTCTTC.

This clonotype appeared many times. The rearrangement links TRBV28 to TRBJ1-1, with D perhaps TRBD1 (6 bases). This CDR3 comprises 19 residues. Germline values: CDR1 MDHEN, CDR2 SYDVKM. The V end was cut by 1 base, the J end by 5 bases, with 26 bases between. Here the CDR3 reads CASSLSQGRSRYFSTEAFF. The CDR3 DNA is TGTGCCAGCAGTTTATCGCAGGGGCGATCGCGCTACTTTTCGACTGAAGCTTTCTTT.

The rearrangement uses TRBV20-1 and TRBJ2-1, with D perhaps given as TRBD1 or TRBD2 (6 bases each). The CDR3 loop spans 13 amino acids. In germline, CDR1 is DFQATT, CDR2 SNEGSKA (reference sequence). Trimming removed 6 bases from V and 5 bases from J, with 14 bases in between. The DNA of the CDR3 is TGCAGTGCCGGAGGGACAAGTAACAATGAGCAGTTCTTC. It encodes CSAGGTSNNEQFF.

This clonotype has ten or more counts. The CDR3 here is CAWSVQVNTEAFF. The CDR3 bases are TGTGCCTGGAGTGTCCAGGTAAACACTGAAGCTTTCTTT. This chain joins TRBV30 and TRBJ1-1; D gene uncertain. The germline V gene has CDR1 GTSNPN and CDR2 SVGIG (reference sequence). CDR3 length: 13 amino acids. Trimming removed 0 bases at V and 2 bases at J, with 7 bases between.

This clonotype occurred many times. The DNA for the CDR3 is TGTGCCAGTAGTATTCAGGGGCGGATTGGCAATCAGCCCCAGCATTTT. This translates into CASSIQGRIGNQPQHF. This chain uses TRBV19 with TRBJ1-5; TRBD1 is a possible D gene (6 bases). The CDR3 spans 16 residues. Deletions cut 3 bases from V and 2 bases from J, with 14 bases between. Per the germline V gene, CDR1 is LNHDA and CDR2 is SQIVND (reference sequence).

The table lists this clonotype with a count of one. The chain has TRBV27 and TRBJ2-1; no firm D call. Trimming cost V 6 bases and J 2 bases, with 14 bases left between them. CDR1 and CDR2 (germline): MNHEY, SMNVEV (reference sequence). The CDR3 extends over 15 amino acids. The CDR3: CASSLARLTYNEQFF. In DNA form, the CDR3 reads TGTGCCAGCAGCCTGGCGAGACTTACCTACAATGAGCAGTTCTTC.

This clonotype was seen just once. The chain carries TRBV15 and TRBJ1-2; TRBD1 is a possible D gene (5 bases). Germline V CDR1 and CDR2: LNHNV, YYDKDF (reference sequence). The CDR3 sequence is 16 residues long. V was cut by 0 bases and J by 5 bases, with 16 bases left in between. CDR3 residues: CATSRDLQTDWYGYTF. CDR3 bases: TGTGCCACCAGCAGAGACCTCCAGACAGATTGGTATGGCTACACCTTC.

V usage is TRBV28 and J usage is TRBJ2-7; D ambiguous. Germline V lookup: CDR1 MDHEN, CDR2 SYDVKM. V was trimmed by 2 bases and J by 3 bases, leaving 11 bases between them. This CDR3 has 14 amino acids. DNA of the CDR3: TGTGCCAGCAGTTTAAGTTTTTCCAGCTACGAGCAGTACTTC. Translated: CASSLSFSSYEQYF.

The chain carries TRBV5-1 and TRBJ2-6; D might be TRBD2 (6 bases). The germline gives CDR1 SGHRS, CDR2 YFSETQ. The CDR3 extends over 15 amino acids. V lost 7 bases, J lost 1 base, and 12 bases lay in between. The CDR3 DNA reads TGCGCCAGCCGGGACTTCTCTTCTGGGGCCAACGTCCTGACTTTC. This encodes CASRDFSSGANVLTF.

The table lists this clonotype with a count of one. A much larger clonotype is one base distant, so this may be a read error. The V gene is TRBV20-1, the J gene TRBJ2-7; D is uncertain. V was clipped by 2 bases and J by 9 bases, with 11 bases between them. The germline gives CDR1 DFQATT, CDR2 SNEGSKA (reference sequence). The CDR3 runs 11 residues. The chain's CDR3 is CSARPVSGQYF. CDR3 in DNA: TGCAGTGCTAGACCCGTCTCCGGGCAGTACTTC.

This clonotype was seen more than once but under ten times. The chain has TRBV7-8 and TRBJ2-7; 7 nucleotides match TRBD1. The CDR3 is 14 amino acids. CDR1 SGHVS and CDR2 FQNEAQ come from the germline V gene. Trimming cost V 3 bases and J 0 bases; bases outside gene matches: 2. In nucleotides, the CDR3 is TGTGCCAGCAGCTTCCGGGACAGCTCCTACGAGCAGTACTTC. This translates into CASSFRDSSYEQYF. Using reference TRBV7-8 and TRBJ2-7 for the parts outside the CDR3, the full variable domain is GAGVSQSPRYKVAKRGQDVALRCDPISGHVSLFWYQQALGQGPEFLTYFQNEAQLDKSGLPSDRFFAERPEGSVSTLKIQRTQQEDSAVYLCASSFRDSSYEQYFGPGTRLTVT.

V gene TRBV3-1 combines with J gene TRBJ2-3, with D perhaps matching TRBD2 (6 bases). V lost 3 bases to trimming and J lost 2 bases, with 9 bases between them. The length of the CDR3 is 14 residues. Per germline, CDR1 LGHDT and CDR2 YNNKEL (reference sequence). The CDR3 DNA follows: TGTGCCAGCAGCCAGCGGGGTCTCACAGATACGCAGTATTTT. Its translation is CASSQRGLTDTQYF.

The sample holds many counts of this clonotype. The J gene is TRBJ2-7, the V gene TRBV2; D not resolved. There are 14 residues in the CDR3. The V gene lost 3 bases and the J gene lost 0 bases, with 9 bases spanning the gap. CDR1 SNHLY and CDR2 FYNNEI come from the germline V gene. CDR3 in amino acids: CASSDRYTSYEQYF. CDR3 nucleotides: TGTGCCAGCAGTGATAGATACACCTCCTACGAGCAGTACTTC. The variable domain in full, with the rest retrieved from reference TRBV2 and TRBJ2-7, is EPEVTQTPSHQVTQMGQEVILRCVPISNHLYFYWYRQILGQKVEFLVSFYNNEISEKSEIFDDQFSVERPDGSNFTLKIRSTKLEDSAMYFCASSDRYTSYEQYFGPGTRLTVT.

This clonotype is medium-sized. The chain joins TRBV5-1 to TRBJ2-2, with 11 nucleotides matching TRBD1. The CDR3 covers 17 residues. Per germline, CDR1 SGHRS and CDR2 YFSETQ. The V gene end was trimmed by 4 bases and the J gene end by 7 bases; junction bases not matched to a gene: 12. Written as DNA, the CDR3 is TGCGCCAGCAGCACCCCCCGGACAGGGGGCGAAGGCGGGGAGCTGTTTTTT. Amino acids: CASSTPRTGGEGGELFF.

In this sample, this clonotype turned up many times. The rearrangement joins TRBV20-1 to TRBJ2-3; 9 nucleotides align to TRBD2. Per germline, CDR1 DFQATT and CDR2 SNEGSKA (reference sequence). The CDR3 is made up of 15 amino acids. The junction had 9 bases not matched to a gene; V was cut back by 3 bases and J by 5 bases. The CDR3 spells CSARSIAGVGDTQYF. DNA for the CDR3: TGCAGTGCTAGGTCCATAGCGGGAGTGGGAGATACGCAGTATTTT.

The CDR3 is CASSPDRESGEQYF. CDR3 nucleotide sequence: TGTGCCAGCAGCCCGGACAGGGAATCAGGCGAGCAGTACTTC. The genes are TRBV5-5 and TRBJ2-4; 8 bases align to TRBD1. The J call is uncertain, as TRBJ2-7 better fits the DNA end. The CDR3 length is 14 residues. Germline V gene lookup returns CDR1 SGHKS and CDR2 YYEKEE (reference sequence).